These T cell receptor beta chains were read from a single sample in a study of cytomegalovirus exposure and HLA in healthy donors. Produced via immunoSEQ multiplex PCR; TCRdb's table is partial and in-frame only. The sample lists about 160,000 clones, around nine tenths occurring once. Material for sequencing was PBMCs. The receptors here all came from a woman under 30 in good health and CMV-seronegative. Each CDR3 is given with its conserved first and last residue. The D gene is left open where the match is weak. Clone size is stated in some rows and not others, as once, few, many or a class when expanded.

d_call: TRBD2; clone_size: -; j_call: TRBJ2-2; v_call: TRBV5-4; cdr3_nt: TGTGCCAGCAGCCCACCACGGGGGGGGAGGGCCGGGGAGCTGTTTTTT; cdr3_aa: CASSPPRGGRAGELFF
d_call: TRBD1; clone_size: few; j_call: TRBJ1-5; v_call: TRBV6-1; cdr3_nt: TGTGCCAGCAGTGAACGAGGGGGCCCCCAGCCCCAGCATTTT; cdr3_aa: CASSERGGPQPQHF
d_call: TRBD1; clone_size: -; j_call: TRBJ2-2; v_call: TRBV14; cdr3_nt: TGTGCCAGCAGCCCCCGGGACAGACCGAACACCGGGGAGCTGTTTTTT; cdr3_aa: CASSPRDRPNTGELFF
d_call: TRBD2; clone_size: -; j_call: TRBJ2-1; v_call: TRBV5-1; cdr3_nt: TGCGCCAGCAGCTTGGCCGGAGTAGCGGGAAGCGAGCAGTTCTTC; cdr3_aa: CASSLAGVAGSEQFF
d_call: -; clone_size: -; j_call: TRBJ2-1; v_call: TRBV6-8; cdr3_nt: TGTGCCAGCAGTTATAATCCCCAGCGGACGCCCTGGAATGAGCAGTTCTTC; cdr3_aa: CASSYNPQRTPWNEQFF
d_call: TRBD2; clone_size: -; j_call: TRBJ2-7; v_call: TRBV4-1; cdr3_nt: TGCGCCAGCAGCCAGCCTGGGACTAGCGGCTCCTACGAGCAGTACTTC; cdr3_aa: CASSQPGTSGSYEQYF
d_call: -; clone_size: -; j_call: TRBJ2-1; v_call: TRBV7-8; cdr3_nt: TGTGCCAGCAGCCCGCGGAGGGCCGGGAACAATGAGCAGTTCTTC; cdr3_aa: CASSPRRAGNNEQFF
d_call: -; clone_size: -; j_call: TRBJ2-1; v_call: TRBV27; cdr3_nt: TGTGCCAGCAGTTTCATGAGCTCCTACAATGAGCAGTTCTTC; cdr3_aa: CASSFMSSYNEQFF
d_call: -; clone_size: once; j_call: TRBJ2-5; v_call: TRBV30; cdr3_nt: TGTGCCTGGAGTGTGGGTTTGCGGACACTCGAGACCCAGTACTTC; cdr3_aa: CAWSVGLRTLETQYF
d_call: TRBD1; clone_size: -; j_call: TRBJ1-2; v_call: TRBV4-2; cdr3_nt: TGTGCCAGCAGCCAAGAAGGGACAGAGAATGGCTACACCTTC; cdr3_aa: CASSQEGTENGYTF
d_call: -; clone_size: -; j_call: TRBJ1-1; v_call: TRBV6-5; cdr3_nt: TGTGCCACCTACCAAGACACCCCCACTGAAGCTTTCTTT; cdr3_aa: CATYQDTPTEAFF
d_call: TRBD1; clone_size: -; j_call: TRBJ2-7; v_call: TRBV27; cdr3_nt: TGTGCCAGCAGTCCGGGACAGGGCTACGAGCAGTACTTC; cdr3_aa: CASSPGQGYEQYF
d_call: TRBD1; clone_size: -; j_call: TRBJ2-7; v_call: TRBV25-1; cdr3_nt: TGTGCCAGCAGCCCAAGGACAGGGACTTCCTACGAGCAGTACTTC; cdr3_aa: CASSPRTGTSYEQYF
d_call: -; clone_size: few; j_call: TRBJ2-7; v_call: TRBV5-6; cdr3_nt: TGTGCCAGCAGCTTACAAGATTCCCCCTACGAGCAGTACTTC; cdr3_aa: CASSLQDSPYEQYF
d_call: -; clone_size: -; j_call: TRBJ2-7; v_call: TRBV6-1; cdr3_nt: TGTGCCAGCTCCGAGTGGGACAACTCCTACGAGCAGTACTTC; cdr3_aa: CASSEWDNSYEQYF
d_call: TRBD2; clone_size: -; j_call: TRBJ2-7; v_call: TRBV29-1; cdr3_nt: TGCAGCGCCCTCGGGGGGGGGCACTACGAGCAGTACTTC; cdr3_aa: CSALGGGHYEQYF
d_call: -; clone_size: -; j_call: TRBJ1-2; v_call: TRBV7-7; cdr3_nt: TGTGCTAGCAGCTTAGTGAGCGGCCGGAATGGCTACACCTTC; cdr3_aa: CASSLVSGRNGYTF
d_call: -; clone_size: -; j_call: TRBJ1-2; v_call: TRBV14; cdr3_nt: TGTGCCAGCAGCCTCAGTCGAGGCTACACCTTC; cdr3_aa: CASSLSRGYTF
d_call: -; clone_size: once; j_call: TRBJ1-3; v_call: TRBV9; cdr3_nt: TGTGCCAGCAGCGTAGAGGGACAAATATCAGACACCATATATTTT; cdr3_aa: CASSVEGQISDTIYF
d_call: -; clone_size: -; j_call: TRBJ2-1; v_call: TRBV9; cdr3_nt: TGTGCCAGCAGCGTAGGACTCGTGAATGAGCAGTTCTTC; cdr3_aa: CASSVGLVNEQFF
d_call: -; clone_size: -; j_call: TRBJ2-7; v_call: TRBV12-1; cdr3_nt: TGTGCCAGCAGCTTTGGTCAGGGGTGGTACGAGCAGTACTTC; cdr3_aa: CASSFGQGWYEQYF
d_call: TRBD1; clone_size: -; j_call: TRBJ2-3; v_call: TRBV5-1; cdr3_nt: TGCGCCAGCAGCACGTTGGACAGGGTTAGGGATACGCAGTATTTT; cdr3_aa: CASSTLDRVRDTQYF
d_call: TRBD2; clone_size: -; j_call: TRBJ2-3; v_call: TRBV11-2; cdr3_nt: TGTGCCAGCAGCTTAGCCCCGGGACTAGTAGTACTAGATACGCAGTATTTT; cdr3_aa: CASSLAPGLVVLDTQYF
d_call: TRBD1; clone_size: -; j_call: TRBJ1-2; v_call: TRBV7-9; cdr3_nt: TGTGCCAGCAGCTTCGAGACAGGGGGCGAGGGAGGCTACACCTTC; cdr3_aa: CASSFETGGEGGYTF
d_call: TRBD2; clone_size: once; j_call: TRBJ2-5; v_call: TRBV15; cdr3_nt: TGTGCCACCAGCGGCGGGGGTATCCAAGAGACCCAGTACTTC; cdr3_aa: CATSGGGIQETQYF
d_call: TRBD2; clone_size: -; j_call: TRBJ2-3; v_call: TRBV2; cdr3_nt: TGTGCCAGCAGTCTGCTTAGCGGGACGGGTGCAGATACGCAGTATTTT; cdr3_aa: CASSLLSGTGADTQYF
d_call: TRBD1; clone_size: -; j_call: TRBJ1-1; v_call: TRBV6-5; cdr3_nt: TGTGCCAGCAGTACGGACAGGGGCTTTGAAGCTTTCTTT; cdr3_aa: CASSTDRGFEAFF
d_call: TRBD2; clone_size: -; j_call: TRBJ2-7; v_call: TRBV7-8; cdr3_nt: TGTGCCAGCAGCTTTTACATTGGGAGGGTAGGGGACGAGCAGTACTTC; cdr3_aa: CASSFYIGRVGDEQYF
d_call: TRBD2; clone_size: -; j_call: TRBJ2-1; v_call: TRBV6-5; cdr3_nt: TGTGCCAGCAGCCTAGGACTAGTTCATGAGCAGTTCTTC; cdr3_aa: CASSLGLVHEQFF
d_call: -; clone_size: -; j_call: TRBJ2-2; v_call: TRBV2; cdr3_nt: TGTGCCAGCAGTGCAGGGGCCGGGGAGCTGTTTTTT; cdr3_aa: CASSAGAGELFF
d_call: -; clone_size: -; j_call: TRBJ2-7; v_call: TRBV2; cdr3_nt: TGTGCCAGCACCACTCGAGGAGGCTACGAGCAGTACTTC; cdr3_aa: CASTTRGGYEQYF
d_call: -; clone_size: -; j_call: TRBJ2-5; v_call: TRBV6-1; cdr3_nt: TGTGCCAGCAGGCAAATGGGGGCTCAAGAGACCCAGTACTTC; cdr3_aa: CASRQMGAQETQYF
d_call: TRBD1; clone_size: many; j_call: TRBJ1-1; v_call: TRBV5-6; cdr3_nt: TGTGCCAGCAGCTTCGGACAGGGGTGGACTGAAGCTTTCTTT; cdr3_aa: CASSFGQGWTEAFF
d_call: TRBD1; clone_size: -; j_call: TRBJ1-1; v_call: TRBV5-4; cdr3_nt: TGTGCCAGCAGCCGGACAGGTAACGAAGCTTTCTTT; cdr3_aa: CASSRTGNEAFF
d_call: TRBD2; clone_size: -; j_call: TRBJ2-3; v_call: TRBV4-2; cdr3_nt: TGTGCCAGCAGCCAAGGGGAGGGTAGCGCCTCAGATACGCAGTATTTT; cdr3_aa: CASSQGEGSASDTQYF
d_call: -; clone_size: -; j_call: TRBJ2-5; v_call: TRBV5-1; cdr3_nt: TGCGCCAGCAGCCCCCAGAACTACAGGGAGACCCAGTACTTC; cdr3_aa: CASSPQNYRETQYF
d_call: -; clone_size: -; j_call: TRBJ1-5; v_call: TRBV27; cdr3_nt: TGTGCCAGCAGTTCCTCCAACCCCAGGGGTGATGAGCCCCAGCATTTT; cdr3_aa: CASSSSNPRGDEPQHF
d_call: -; clone_size: -; j_call: TRBJ1-1; v_call: TRBV7-9; cdr3_nt: TGTGCCAGCAGCTTAGTAAACACTGAAGCTTTCTTT; cdr3_aa: CASSLVNTEAFF
d_call: -; clone_size: -; j_call: TRBJ2-7; v_call: TRBV28; cdr3_nt: TGTGCCAGCAGCAAGGTGGCCGACAATTACGAGCAGTACTTC; cdr3_aa: CASSKVADNYEQYF
d_call: TRBD1; clone_size: -; j_call: TRBJ2-5; v_call: TRBV28; cdr3_nt: TGTGCCAGCAGTTTACAGGGGGCCCAAGAGACCCAGTACTTC; cdr3_aa: CASSLQGAQETQYF
d_call: -; clone_size: -; j_call: TRBJ1-2; v_call: TRBV6-1; cdr3_nt: TGTGCCAGCAGTGAAAAAGTGGGGGCCTATAACTATGGCTACACCTTC; cdr3_aa: CASSEKVGAYNYGYTF
d_call: -; clone_size: -; j_call: TRBJ1-2; v_call: TRBV5-4; cdr3_nt: TGTGCCAGCAGTGAGGGCCAGATCTATGGCTACACCTTC; cdr3_aa: CASSEGQIYGYTF
d_call: TRBD2; clone_size: -; j_call: TRBJ2-1; v_call: TRBV5-8; cdr3_nt: TGTGCCAGCAGCTATGGACTAGCGGGGGGTGCTGGGCAGTTCTTC; cdr3_aa: CASSYGLAGGAGQFF
d_call: -; clone_size: -; j_call: TRBJ1-2; v_call: TRBV6-5; cdr3_nt: TGTGCCAGCAGTTCTACCGGGACATTCTATGGCTACACCTTC; cdr3_aa: CASSSTGTFYGYTF
d_call: -; clone_size: -; j_call: TRBJ1-2; v_call: TRBV5-4; cdr3_nt: TGTGCCAGCAGCTTGGATCCCGTGAGCGGCTACACCTTC; cdr3_aa: CASSLDPVSGYTF
d_call: -; clone_size: -; j_call: TRBJ2-1; v_call: TRBV4-1; cdr3_nt: TGCGCCAGCAGCCAAGACGCGGGATCCTACAATGAGCAGTTCTTC; cdr3_aa: CASSQDAGSYNEQFF
d_call: TRBD1; clone_size: once; j_call: TRBJ1-4; v_call: TRBV28; cdr3_nt: TGTGCCAGCAGTGGTTCAACGGGACAGGGGAATGAAAAACTGTTTTTT; cdr3_aa: CASSGSTGQGNEKLFF
d_call: -; clone_size: -; j_call: TRBJ2-1; v_call: TRBV15; cdr3_nt: TGTGCCACCAGCAAACACGGGGAGATTAGTGAGCAGTTCTTC; cdr3_aa: CATSKHGEISEQFF
d_call: TRBD1; clone_size: once; j_call: TRBJ2-7; v_call: TRBV4-1; cdr3_nt: TGCGCCAGCAGCCCGGGGACAGGGCACTACGAGCAGTACTTC; cdr3_aa: CASSPGTGHYEQYF
d_call: TRBD2; clone_size: -; j_call: TRBJ2-2; v_call: TRBV28; cdr3_nt: TGTGCCAGCAGTTTGCCCCGGGAGGATTCCGGGGAGCTGTTTTTT; cdr3_aa: CASSLPREDSGELFF
d_call: -; clone_size: -; j_call: TRBJ2-5; v_call: TRBV7-6; cdr3_nt: TGTGCCAGCAGCTTAGAGCGGACGGGGGAGACCCAGTACTTC; cdr3_aa: CASSLERTGETQYF
d_call: -; clone_size: -; j_call: TRBJ1-4; v_call: TRBV5-6; cdr3_nt: TGTGCCAGCAGCCAGAGTACAGGTCATGCTAATGAAAAACTGTTTTTT; cdr3_aa: CASSQSTGHANEKLFF
d_call: -; clone_size: -; j_call: TRBJ1-2; v_call: TRBV18; cdr3_nt: TGTGCCAGCTCACCGACACCTTATGGCTACACCTTC; cdr3_aa: CASSPTPYGYTF
d_call: TRBD1; clone_size: -; j_call: TRBJ1-2; v_call: TRBV5-4; cdr3_nt: TGTGCCAGCAGCCGGACAGGGGACTATGGCTACACCTTC; cdr3_aa: CASSRTGDYGYTF
d_call: TRBD1; clone_size: -; j_call: TRBJ2-5; v_call: TRBV18; cdr3_nt: TGTGCCAGCTCACGGGACAGGGAAGAGACCCAGTACTTC; cdr3_aa: CASSRDREETQYF
d_call: TRBD1; clone_size: -; j_call: TRBJ2-1; v_call: TRBV6-6; cdr3_nt: TGTGCCAGCGGGGGACAGAGATCCTATGAGCAGTTCTTC; cdr3_aa: CASGGQRSYEQFF
d_call: -; clone_size: -; j_call: TRBJ1-1; v_call: TRBV4-1; cdr3_nt: TGCGCCAGCAGCCAAGATCTGGGGCAGATAATGAACACTGAAGCTTTCTTT; cdr3_aa: CASSQDLGQIMNTEAFF
d_call: TRBD2; clone_size: -; j_call: TRBJ2-7; v_call: TRBV6-5; cdr3_nt: TGTGCCAGCAGTTCCCCCCGGGGTAGCGGGGGCGAGCAGTACTTC; cdr3_aa: CASSSPRGSGGEQYF
d_call: TRBD2; clone_size: -; j_call: TRBJ2-1; v_call: TRBV19; cdr3_nt: TGTGCCAGTAGTACGGGGGGTGGCTACAATGAGCAGTTCTTC; cdr3_aa: CASSTGGGYNEQFF
d_call: -; clone_size: -; j_call: TRBJ2-2; v_call: TRBV14; cdr3_nt: TGTGCCAGCAGCCAAGTTTCGGACTTCGGGGAGCTGTTTTTT; cdr3_aa: CASSQVSDFGELFF